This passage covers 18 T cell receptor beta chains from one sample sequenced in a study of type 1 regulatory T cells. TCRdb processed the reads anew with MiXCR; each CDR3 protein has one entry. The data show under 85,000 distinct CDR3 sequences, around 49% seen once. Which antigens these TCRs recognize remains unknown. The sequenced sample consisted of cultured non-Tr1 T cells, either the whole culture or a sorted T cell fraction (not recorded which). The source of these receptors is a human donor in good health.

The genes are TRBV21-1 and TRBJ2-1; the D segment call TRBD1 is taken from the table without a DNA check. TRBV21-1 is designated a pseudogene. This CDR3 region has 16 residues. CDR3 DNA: TGTGCCAGCAGCAAAGGCGGGGGGGGCTTCGGGAATGAGCAGTTCTTC. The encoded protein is CASSKGGGGFGNEQFF.

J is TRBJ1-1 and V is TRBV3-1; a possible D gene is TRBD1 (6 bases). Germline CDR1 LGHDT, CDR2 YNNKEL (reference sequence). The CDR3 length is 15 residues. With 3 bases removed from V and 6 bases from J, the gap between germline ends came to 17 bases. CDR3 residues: CASSQGHLSKAEAFF. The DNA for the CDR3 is TGTGCCAGCAGCCAGGGACACCTCTCGAAGGCTGAAGCTTTCTTT.

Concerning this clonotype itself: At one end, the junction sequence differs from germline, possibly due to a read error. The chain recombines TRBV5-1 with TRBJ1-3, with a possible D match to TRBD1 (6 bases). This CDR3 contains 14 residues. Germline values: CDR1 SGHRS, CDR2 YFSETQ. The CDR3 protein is CASSQDSSGNTICF. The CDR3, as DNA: TGCGCCAGCAGCCAGGACAGCTCTGGAAACACCATATGTTTT.

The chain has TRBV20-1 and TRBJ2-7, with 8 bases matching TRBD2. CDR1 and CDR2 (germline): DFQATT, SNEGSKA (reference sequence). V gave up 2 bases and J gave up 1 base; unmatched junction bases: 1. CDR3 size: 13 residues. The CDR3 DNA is TGCAGTGCTAGACCGGGGGGGTCCTACGAGCAGTACTTC. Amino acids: CSARPGGSYEQYF.

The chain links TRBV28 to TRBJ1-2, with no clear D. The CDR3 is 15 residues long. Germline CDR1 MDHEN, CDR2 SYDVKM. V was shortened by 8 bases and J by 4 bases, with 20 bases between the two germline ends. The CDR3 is CASLLGTPGSYGYTF. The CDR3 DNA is TGTGCCAGCCTTCTGGGAACTCCCGGCAGCTATGGCTACACCTTC.

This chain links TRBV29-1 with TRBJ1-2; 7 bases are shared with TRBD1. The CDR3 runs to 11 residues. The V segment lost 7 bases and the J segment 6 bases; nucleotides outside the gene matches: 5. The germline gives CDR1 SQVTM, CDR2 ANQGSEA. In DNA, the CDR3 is TGCAGCGGTAAGGGGGCTGATGGCTACACCTTC. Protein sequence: CSGKGADGYTF.

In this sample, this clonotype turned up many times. Here the CDR3 DNA reads TGTGCCACCAGTGATTTCTGGGACAGTGGGGGTACAGATACGCAGTATTTT. Protein sequence: CATSDFWDSGGTDTQYF. The chain employs TRBV24-1 and TRBJ2-3, with 7 bases matching TRBD1. The germline gives CDR1 KGHDR, CDR2 SFDVKD. CDR3 length: 17 amino acids. V dropped 1 base and J dropped 3; count of bases not matched to a gene: 9.

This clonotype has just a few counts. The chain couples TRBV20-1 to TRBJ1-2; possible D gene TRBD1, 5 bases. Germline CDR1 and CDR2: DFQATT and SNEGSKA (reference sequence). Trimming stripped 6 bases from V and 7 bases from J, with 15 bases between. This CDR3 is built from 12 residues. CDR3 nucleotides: TGCAGTGCACAGATGGGGGGAGGTGGCTACACCTTC. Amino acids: CSAQMGGGGYTF.

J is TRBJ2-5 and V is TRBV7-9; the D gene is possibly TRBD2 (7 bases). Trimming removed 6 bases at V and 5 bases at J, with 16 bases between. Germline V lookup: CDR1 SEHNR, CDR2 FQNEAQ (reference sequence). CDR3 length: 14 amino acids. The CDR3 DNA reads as TGTGCCAGCAGGCGTGGGGGGGCCGGCGAGACCCAGTACTTC. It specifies CASRRGGAGETQYF. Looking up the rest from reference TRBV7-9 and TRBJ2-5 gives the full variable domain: DTGVSQNPRHKITKRGQNVTFRCDPISEHNRLYWYRQTLGQGPEFLTYFQNEAQLEKSRLLSDRFSAERPKGSFSTLEIQRTEQGDSAMYLCASRRGGAGETQYFGPGTRLLVL.

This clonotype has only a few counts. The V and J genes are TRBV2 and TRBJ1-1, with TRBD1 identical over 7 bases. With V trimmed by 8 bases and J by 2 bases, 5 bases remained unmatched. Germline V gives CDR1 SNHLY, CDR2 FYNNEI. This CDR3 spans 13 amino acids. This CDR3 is CASGTDFNTEAFF. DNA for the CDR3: TGTGCCAGCGGGACAGATTTTAACACTGAAGCTTTCTTT.

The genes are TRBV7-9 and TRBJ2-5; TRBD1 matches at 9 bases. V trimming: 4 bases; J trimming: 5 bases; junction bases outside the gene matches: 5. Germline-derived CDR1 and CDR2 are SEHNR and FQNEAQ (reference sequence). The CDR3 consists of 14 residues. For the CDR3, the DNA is TGTGCCAGCAGCTCCCGGACAGGGGCTGAGACCCAGTACTTC. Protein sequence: CASSSRTGAETQYF.

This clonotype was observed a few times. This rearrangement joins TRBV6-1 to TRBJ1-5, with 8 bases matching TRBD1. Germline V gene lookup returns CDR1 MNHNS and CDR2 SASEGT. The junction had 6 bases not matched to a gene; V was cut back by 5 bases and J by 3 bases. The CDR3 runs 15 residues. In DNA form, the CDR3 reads TGTGCCAGCAGTCCCATGGACAGGGCCAATCAGCCCCAGCATTTT. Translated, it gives CASSPMDRANQPQHF.

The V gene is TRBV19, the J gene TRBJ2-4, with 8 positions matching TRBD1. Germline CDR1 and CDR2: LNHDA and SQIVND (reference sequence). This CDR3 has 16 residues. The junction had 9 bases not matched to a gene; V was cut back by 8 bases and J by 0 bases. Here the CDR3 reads CASGTGLNLAKNIQYF. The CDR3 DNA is TGTGCCAGTGGGACAGGCCTTAATTTAGCCAAAAACATTCAGTACTTC.

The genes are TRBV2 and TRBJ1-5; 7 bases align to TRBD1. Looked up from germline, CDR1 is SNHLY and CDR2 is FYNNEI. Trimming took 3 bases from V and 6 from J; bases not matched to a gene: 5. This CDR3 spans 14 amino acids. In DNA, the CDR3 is TGTGCCAGCAGTGAGACAGGGAAGGGTCAGCCCCAGCATTTT. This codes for CASSETGKGQPQHF.

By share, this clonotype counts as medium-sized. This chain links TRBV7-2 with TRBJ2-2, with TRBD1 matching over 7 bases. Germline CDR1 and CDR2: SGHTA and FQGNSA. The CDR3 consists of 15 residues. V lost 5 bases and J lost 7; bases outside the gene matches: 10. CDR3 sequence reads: CASSQRQGIGGELFF. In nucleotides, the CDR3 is TGTGCCAGCAGCCAACGACAGGGTATAGGCGGGGAGCTGTTTTTT.

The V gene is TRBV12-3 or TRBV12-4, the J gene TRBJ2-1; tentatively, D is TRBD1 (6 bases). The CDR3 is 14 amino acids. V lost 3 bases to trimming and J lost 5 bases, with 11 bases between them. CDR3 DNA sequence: TGTGCCAGCAGTTTGGCGCGGACAGACAATGAGCAGTTCTTC. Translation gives CASSLARTDNEQFF.

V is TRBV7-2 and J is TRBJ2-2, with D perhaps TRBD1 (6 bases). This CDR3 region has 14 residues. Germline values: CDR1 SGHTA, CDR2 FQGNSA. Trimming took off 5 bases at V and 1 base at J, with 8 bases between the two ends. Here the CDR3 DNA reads TGTGCCAGCAGCAAGGACAGGAACACCGGGGAGCTGTTTTTT. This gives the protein CASSKDRNTGELFF.

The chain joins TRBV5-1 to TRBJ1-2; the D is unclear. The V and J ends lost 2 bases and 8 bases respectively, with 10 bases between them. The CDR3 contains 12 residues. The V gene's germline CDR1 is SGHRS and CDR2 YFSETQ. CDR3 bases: TGCGCCAGCAGCTTTAGTCAAGCAGGCTACACCTTC. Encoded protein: CASSFSQAGYTF.